What follows describes a single TCR beta chain. This specimen belongs to a study of blood T cell repertoires in COVID-19. Study background: COVID-19 samples collected from the United States, Italy and Spain covered acute and convalescent phases. T cells, B-cell-depleted T cells, or PBMCs supplied cDNA or gDNA.

V dropped 0 bases and J dropped 3; count of bases not matched to a gene: 4. Per the germline V gene, CDR1 is KGHSH and CDR2 is LQKENI. The CDR3 has 16 residues. In the original workflow: Estimated nucleated cell counts came from reference gene primer amplification. Sequencing used immunoSEQ multiplex PCR; TCRdb keeps in-frame clones, though not all of them. The DNA gave D and trimming, while V, J and clone size come from that table. The profile shows 120,000 to 150,000 clones, approximately 79% of them singletons. The sequence was collected from a man between 50 and 59 years old with active or convalescent COVID-19. V and J are TRBV18 and TRBJ1-4; 7 nucleotides align to TRBD1. Sequencing was carried out using peripheral blood. The CDR3 DNA is TGTGCCAGCTCACCACCAGGGGGCGAGGCTAATGAAAAACTGTTTTTT. Protein product: CASSPPGGEANEKLFF. The variable domain in full, completed from reference TRBV18 and TRBJ1-4, reads NAGVMQNPRHLVRRRGQEARLRCSPMKGHSHVYWYRQLPEEGLKFMVYLQKENIIDESGMPKERFSAEFPKEGPSILRIQQVVRGDSAAYFCASSPPGGEANEKLFFGSGTQLSVL.